The 32 T cell receptor beta chains in this list originate from one sample, sequenced in a study of CXCR3-negative and CXCR3-positive naive CD8 T cells. The libraries of TRB cDNA were prepared using 5' RACE with UMI labels. Using the 5' RACE reads, TCRdb records one entry per CDR3 protein without DNA. The sample shows about 81,000 distinct CDR3 sequences, and roughly 1.6% sits with its ten largest clones. The sequenced sample consisted of naive CXCR3- CD8+ T cells from blood. Subset of the sample: CD45RO-CCR7+CD27+CD95- naive CD8+ T cells lacking CXCR3 (TNR3-). These receptors were obtained from a human donor in good health. Some clones in this sample may be carry-over from other donors' samples.

This rearrangement joins TRBV7-3 to TRBJ2-1; without DNA, the TCRdb call of TRBD1 cannot be checked. The V gene's germline CDR1 is SGHTA and CDR2 FQGTGA. The CDR3 sequence is 17 residues long. The CDR3 loop is CASSLGVSTGEYNEQFF.

V is TRBV6-2 or TRBV6-3 and J is TRBJ2-7; TCRdb reports TRBD2, a call that lacks DNA to check it against. CDR3 length: 13 residues. The germline V gene has CDR1 MNHEY and CDR2 SVGEGT. The CDR3 sequence: CASSLGRVNEQYF.

The chain has TRBV28 and TRBJ2-7; the D call of TRBD1 rests on TCRdb alone, since no DNA is present to check it. In germline, CDR1 is MDHEN, CDR2 SYDVKM. The CDR3 is 15 residues long. The CDR3 sequence is CASSGTGTGNYEQYF.

This chain links TRBV15 with TRBJ2-5; TCRdb selects TRBD1, and the lack of DNA leaves this call unchecked. This CDR3 comprises 15 residues. CDR1 is LNHNV and CDR2 is YYDKDF in the germline V gene (reference sequence). The CDR3 spells CATSSRVPQQETQYF. The full variable domain, completed using reference TRBV15 and TRBJ2-5, is DAMVIQNPRYQVTQFGKPVTLSCSQTLNHNVMYWYQQKSSQAPKLLFHYYDKDFNNEADTPDNFQSRRPNTSFCFLDIRSPGLGDTAMYLCATSSRVPQQETQYFGPGTRLLVL.

The V and J genes are TRBV7-9 and TRBJ1-1. CDR3 length: 11 amino acids. CDR1 SEHNR and CDR2 FQNEAQ come from the germline V gene (reference sequence). The CDR3: CASSLAPEAFF.

The CDR3 loop reads CASTYSTSATYEQYF. The V call is TRBV11-2, the J call TRBJ2-7; checking the TCRdb D call of TRBD2 is not possible without DNA. Germline V gene data show CDR1 as SGHAT and CDR2 as FQNNGV. This CDR3 contains 15 residues.

The chain uses TRBV27 and TRBJ1-1; TCRdb's D gene call, TRBD1, goes unchecked for lack of DNA. Germline assignment: CDR1 MNHEY and CDR2 SMNVEV (reference sequence). This CDR3 is built from 15 residues. The CDR3 sequence is CASSWAPGVNTEAFF.

V gene TRBV29-1 combines with J gene TRBJ2-2. CDR3 length: 13 amino acids. Germline V lookup: CDR1 SQVTM, CDR2 ANQGSEA. CDR3 region: CSARLANTGELFF.

This clonotype is identified as medium-sized from frequency. The V and J genes are TRBV12-2 and TRBJ2-7; absent DNA, TCRdb's TRBD1 call cannot be checked. TRBV12-2 is recorded as a pseudogene. The CDR3 length is 15 residues. CDR3 loop: CASRSLGQGVYEQYF.

The CDR3 here is CSVEGGFGQGAEAFF. The gene calls are TRBV29-1 and TRBJ1-1; the TCRdb D gene call, TRBD1, has no DNA to confirm it. This CDR3 contains 15 residues. Germline lookup yields CDR1 SQVTM and CDR2 ANQGSEA.

The gene calls are TRBV12-3 or TRBV12-4 and TRBJ2-1; TCRdb calls TRBD1, which cannot be checked without DNA. The CDR3 spans 16 residues. The CDR3 loop reads CASRHHRDRGYNEQFF.

The chain employs TRBV15 and TRBJ2-6; TCRdb gives TRBD1 as the D gene, but with no DNA this cannot be confirmed. The CDR3 runs to 15 residues. Per germline, CDR1 LNHNV and CDR2 YYDKDF (reference sequence). The CDR3 here is CATKGSGAGANVLTF.

This rearrangement joins TRBV29-1 to TRBJ2-7; the D call of TRBD2 rests on TCRdb alone, since no DNA is present to check it. CDR3 length equals 13 residues. CDR1 SQVTM and CDR2 ANQGSEA come from the germline V gene. The CDR3 spells CSVSGVRPYEQYF.

The chain is built from TRBV29-1 and TRBJ2-1. The CDR3 spans 13 residues. The germline V gene encodes CDR1 SQVTM and CDR2 ANQGSEA. The CDR3 is CSVLLVSKREQFF.

The chain links TRBV6-6 to TRBJ1-3; as DNA is missing, the TRBD1 call by TCRdb cannot be tested. Germline CDR1 reads MNHNY; CDR2 reads SVGAGI (reference sequence). There are 15 residues in the CDR3. CDR3 sequence: CASSRGGETGNTIYF.

This chain joins TRBV7-9 and TRBJ1-5. The germline V gene has CDR1 SEHNR and CDR2 FQNEAQ (reference sequence). The CDR3 spans 16 residues. CDR3 sequence reads: CASSLEQRYSNQPQHF.

The rearrangement uses TRBV7-9 and TRBJ2-7; TCRdb lists TRBD2, though no DNA is available to test this call. Germline V gives CDR1 SEHNR, CDR2 FQNEAQ (reference sequence). The CDR3 runs to 14 residues. CDR3 region: CASSSGTTSYEQYF.

The chain couples TRBV29-1 to TRBJ2-6; the TRBD2 assignment by TCRdb is unverifiable without DNA. In germline, CDR1 is SQVTM, CDR2 ANQGSEA. CDR3 length equals 13 residues. This CDR3 reads CSVRGAGANVLTF.

This chain uses TRBV10-3 with TRBJ2-7; lacking DNA, the TRBD1 call made by TCRdb goes unchecked. Germline V lookup: CDR1 ENHRY, CDR2 SYGVKD. The CDR3 has 15 residues. The CDR3: CAISDLQGASDEQYF.

The chain links TRBV29-1 to TRBJ2-7; TCRdb indicates TRBD2, and absent DNA this call remains unverified. Per germline, CDR1 SQVTM and CDR2 ANQGSEA. The CDR3 totals 13 residues. This CDR3 is CSVEGAADYEQYF.

V and J are TRBV5-1 and TRBJ2-7; TCRdb calls TRBD1, which cannot be checked without DNA. Germline V CDR1 and CDR2: SGHRS, YFSETQ. CDR3 length equals 15 residues. CDR3 loop: CASSTRTSPGYEQYF. The full variable domain, completed using reference TRBV5-1 and TRBJ2-7, is KAGVTQTPRYLIKTRGQQVTLSCSPISGHRSVSWYQQTPGQGLQFLFEYFSETQRNKGNFPGRFSGRQFSNSRSEMNVSTLELGDSALYLCASSTRTSPGYEQYFGPGTRLTVT.

The gene calls are TRBV6-5 and TRBJ2-3. Per the germline V gene, CDR1 is MNHEY and CDR2 is SVGAGI. This CDR3 comprises 16 residues. CDR3 protein: CASSYSDTDRTDTQYF.

This clonotype counts as medium-sized by frequency. V usage is TRBV6-1 and J usage is TRBJ2-3; TCRdb's assignment of TRBD1 cannot be checked, as there is no DNA. The CDR3 has 13 residues. CDR1 is MNHNS and CDR2 is SASEGT in the germline V gene. The CDR3 sequence: CASRFTGADTQYF.

The V call is TRBV11-3, the J call TRBJ1-1; TCRdb selects TRBD1, and the lack of DNA leaves this call unchecked. The CDR3 spans 15 residues. Per the germline V gene, CDR1 is SGHNT and CDR2 is YENEEA. The CDR3 sequence: CASSLDPGQFTEAFF.

J is TRBJ2-7 and V is TRBV20-1. This CDR3 is built from 14 residues. Germline CDR1 is DFQATT and CDR2 is SNEGSKA (reference sequence). Here the CDR3 reads CSAISAETIYEQYF.

This rearrangement joins TRBV4-2 to TRBJ1-3; without DNA, the TCRdb call of TRBD1 cannot be checked. This CDR3 is 19 amino acids long. Germline CDR1 LGHNA, CDR2 YNFKEQ. CDR3 protein: CASSQDGVDSKASGNTIYF.

The gene calls are TRBV30 and TRBJ2-1; TCRdb selects TRBD2, and the lack of DNA leaves this call unchecked. The germline V gene has CDR1 GTSNPN and CDR2 SVGIG (reference sequence). This CDR3 spans 15 amino acids. CDR3 loop: CAWTPGVAGSIEQFF.

The CDR3 spells CASSVSRGGPNEQFF. The rearrangement joins TRBV9 to TRBJ2-1; TCRdb gives TRBD2 as the D gene, but with no DNA this cannot be confirmed. This CDR3 spans 15 amino acids. Germline V gene lookup returns CDR1 SGDLS and CDR2 YYNGEE.

The rearrangement uses TRBV12-3 or TRBV12-4 and TRBJ2-7; TCRdb gives TRBD1 as the D gene, but with no DNA this cannot be confirmed. The CDR3 has 11 residues. CDR3 protein: CAGGSPAKQYF.

CDR3 in amino acids: CASSYLAGGSYNEQFF. This rearrangement joins TRBV4-1 to TRBJ2-1; the D call from TCRdb, TRBD2, cannot be confirmed without DNA. Germline V lookup: CDR1 MGHRA, CDR2 YSYEKL. This CDR3 has 16 amino acids.

The chain combines TRBV28 with TRBJ2-7; TCRdb indicates TRBD1, and absent DNA this call remains unverified. The CDR3 is 12 amino acids. Germline V gene lookup returns CDR1 MDHEN and CDR2 SYDVKM. The CDR3 protein is CASSSPGYEQYF. Using reference TRBV28 and TRBJ2-7 for the parts outside the CDR3, the full variable domain is DVKVTQSSRYLVKRTGEKVFLECVQDMDHENMFWYRQDPGLGLRLIYFSYDVKMKEKGDIPEGYSVSREKKERFSLILESASTNQTSMYLCASSSPGYEQYFGPGTRLTVT.

The chain couples TRBV11-2 to TRBJ2-5; TCRdb's assignment of TRBD1 cannot be checked, as there is no DNA. CDR1 is SGHAT and CDR2 is FQNNGV in the germline V gene. This CDR3 region has 15 residues. CDR3 protein: CASSTTGGSQETQYF.